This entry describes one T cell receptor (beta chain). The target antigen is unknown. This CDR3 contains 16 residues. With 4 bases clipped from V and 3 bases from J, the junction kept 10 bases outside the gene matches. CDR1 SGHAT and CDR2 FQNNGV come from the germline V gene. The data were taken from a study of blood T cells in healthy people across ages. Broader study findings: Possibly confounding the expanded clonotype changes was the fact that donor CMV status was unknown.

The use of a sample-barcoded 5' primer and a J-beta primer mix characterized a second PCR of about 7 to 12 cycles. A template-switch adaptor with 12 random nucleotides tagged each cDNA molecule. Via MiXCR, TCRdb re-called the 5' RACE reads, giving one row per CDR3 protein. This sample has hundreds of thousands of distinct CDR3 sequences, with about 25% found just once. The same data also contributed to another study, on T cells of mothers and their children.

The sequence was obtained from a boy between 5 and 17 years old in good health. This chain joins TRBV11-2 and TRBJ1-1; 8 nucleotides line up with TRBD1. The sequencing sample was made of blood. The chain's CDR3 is CASSSTGGLIDTEAFF. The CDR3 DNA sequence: TGTGCCAGCAGCTCCACAGGGGGTCTAATTGACACTGAAGCTTTCTTT.